This paragraph reports one TCR beta chain. Its cognate antigen has yet to be identified. Base qualities are not recorded, but no much larger clone differs from it by a single base. The CDR3 runs 16 residues from the cysteine to the phenylalanine. The CDR3 DNA has 48 bases and is translated from base 1. The junction carries 17 bases between V and J, which are trimmed by 4 bases and 2 bases respectively. This sample stems from a study of human T cells and chemical hapten exposure (dated by TCRdb to about 2021). The study in broad terms: For sensitization, 2% DPC in acetone was applied to a roughly 2 cm by roughly 2 cm area of upper inner arm skin. Blood for TCR sequencing was provided by twenty-nine alopecia patients at one to four time points (pre-sensitization, 2, 6 and 24 weeks). This study followed changes in the peripheral blood TCR repertoire in vivo during primary and secondary sensitization of alopecia patients to the hapten diphenylcyclopropenone (DPC). Alopecia areata with under or over 50% scalp involvement, alopecia totalis and alopecia universalis were represented in the patient cohort, which was mostly female. Patch tests used Finn chambers with 0.01% DPC on the upper back, scored after 6 days by International Contact Dermatitis Research Group standards. Libraries were pooled for sequencing, and variation in per-sample TCR yields was attributed mainly to small differences in library volumes within the pool. Blood samples were taken from patients before sensitization (week 0) and then at 2, 6 and about 24 weeks after DPC sensitization. Throughout the roughly 24-week study period, patients were also given weekly therapeutic DPC doses on the scalp.

According to the study, the label for this sample's time point signals: patch test 2, 6 weeks after DPC sensitization. This sample's treatment or condition label indicates: therapeutic diphenylcyclopropenone sensitization with weekly scalp DPC. Blood at each patch-test visit was drawn before the patch test was applied. Patients were considered eligible if aged 18 to 70, diagnosed with alopecia and deemed suitable for DPC therapy, and patients were excluded if pregnant. Total RNA was isolated from unfractionated whole blood collected in Tempus Blood RNA tubes. Library generation was performed with RACE. Sequencing was performed on a NextSeq 500. During library preparation, unique molecular identifiers were attached to individual cDNA molecules so that TCRs could be counted quantitatively and reproducibly. For every blood RNA sample, sequencing covered both the TCR alpha and TCR beta chains. On the authors' methods: A median of about 100,000 TCRs per sample was observed, with a range of roughly 20,000 to 700,000. V, J and CDR3 annotation of the TCR reads was carried out using the Decombinator software suite. To make PS versus PT1 abundance plots, every sample was subsampled to the same number of TCRs (28,000). TCRs were defined as expanded if absent before sensitization and observed at least eight times at the 2-week time point. The raw public data were reprocessed by TCRdb itself: fastp quality trimming at Q25, MiXCR clonotype calling, in-frame beta chains only. Each entry merges the rows of one CDR3 protein and shows their most common DNA and genes. The authors' filters were not applied to this entry. The sample table records more than 110,000 distinct CDR3 sequences; 10% to 15% of these occur just once. The ten largest clones add up to 1.1% to 1.5% of the sample.

Overall study results and their limits: Expanded TCRs formed significantly more large CDR3 similarity clusters than pre-sensitization or healthy control sets, consistent with antigen-driven responses. Because every patient had alopecia, a presumed autoimmune disease, the patients' immune response might differ from that of healthy individuals. Repeated subsampling changed both the strength of the expansion versus patch-test correlation and the threshold at which that correlation became significant. No change with DPC sensitization was found in the number of TCRs above 1 in 1000 frequency, and no evidence of global repertoire structure alterations was found. Patch test score was positively correlated with the number of PT1 expanded TCRs, with significance at thresholds 8, 16 and 32 but not at 4.

This sequence was found in a woman aged 50 to 60 with alopecia areata. Some clones in this sample may be carry-over from other donors' samples. Recombination joined TRBV12-3 or TRBV12-4 with TRBJ1-2; TRBD1 is a weak D gene call, 5 bases matching. The specimen comprised whole blood, sampled in connection with sensitization to the hapten diphenylcyclopropenone (DPC). This receptor has the CDR3 CASSSIFLGANYGYTF. The DNA sequence is TGTGCCAGCAGTTCCATCTTTCTCGGGGCGAACTATGGCTACACCTTC.